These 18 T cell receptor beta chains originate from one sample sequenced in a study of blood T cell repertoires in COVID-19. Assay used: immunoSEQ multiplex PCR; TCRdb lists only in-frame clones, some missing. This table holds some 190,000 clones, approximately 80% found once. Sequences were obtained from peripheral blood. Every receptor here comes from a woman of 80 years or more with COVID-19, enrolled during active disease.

CDR3 in amino acids: CASSPDSLPYEQYF. Written as DNA, the CDR3 is TGTGCCAGCAGCCCAGACAGCTTACCCTACGAGCAGTACTTC. This rearrangement joins TRBV6-5 to TRBJ2-7, with D possibly TRBD1 on 5 matching bases. Trimming removed 6 bases from V and 2 bases from J, with 14 bases in between. The CDR3 has 14 amino acids. Germline V lookup: CDR1 MNHEY, CDR2 SVGAGI.

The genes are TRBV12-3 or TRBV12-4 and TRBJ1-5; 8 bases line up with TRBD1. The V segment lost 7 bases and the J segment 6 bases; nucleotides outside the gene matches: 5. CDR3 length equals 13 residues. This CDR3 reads CASNDRGGQPQHF. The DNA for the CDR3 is TGTGCCAGCAATGACAGGGGTGGTCAGCCCCAGCATTTT.

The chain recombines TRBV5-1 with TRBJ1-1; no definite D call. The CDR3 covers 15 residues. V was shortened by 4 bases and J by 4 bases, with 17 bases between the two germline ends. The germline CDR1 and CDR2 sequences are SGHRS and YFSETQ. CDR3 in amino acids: CASSPGLGLGTEAFF. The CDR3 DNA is TGCGCCAGCAGCCCGGGATTGGGGTTAGGCACTGAAGCTTTCTTT.

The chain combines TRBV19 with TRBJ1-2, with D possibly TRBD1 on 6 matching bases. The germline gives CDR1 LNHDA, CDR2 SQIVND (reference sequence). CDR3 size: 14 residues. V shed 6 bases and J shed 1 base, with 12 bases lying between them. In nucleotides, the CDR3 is TGTGCCAGTAGCCTGGGGGCACTTAACTATGGCTACACCTTC. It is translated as CASSLGALNYGYTF.

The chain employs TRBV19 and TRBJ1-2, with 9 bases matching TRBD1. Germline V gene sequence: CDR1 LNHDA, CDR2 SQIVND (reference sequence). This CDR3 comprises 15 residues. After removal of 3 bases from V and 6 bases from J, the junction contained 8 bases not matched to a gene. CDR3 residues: CASSMRDRENHGYTF. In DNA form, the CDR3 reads TGTGCCAGTAGTATGCGGGACAGGGAAAACCATGGCTACACCTTC.

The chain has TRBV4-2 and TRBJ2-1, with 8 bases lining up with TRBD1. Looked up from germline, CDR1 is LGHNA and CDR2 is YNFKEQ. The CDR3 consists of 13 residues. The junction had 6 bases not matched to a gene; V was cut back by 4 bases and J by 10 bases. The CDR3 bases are TGTGCCAGCAGCCGGGGACAGGCCTGGGAGCAGTTCTTC. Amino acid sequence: CASSRGQAWEQFF.

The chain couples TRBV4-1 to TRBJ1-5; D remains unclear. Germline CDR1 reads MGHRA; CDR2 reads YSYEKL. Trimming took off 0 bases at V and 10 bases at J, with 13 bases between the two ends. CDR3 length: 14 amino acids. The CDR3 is CASSQDAYRSPQHF. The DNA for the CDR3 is TGCGCCAGCAGCCAAGACGCCTATAGAAGCCCCCAGCATTTT.

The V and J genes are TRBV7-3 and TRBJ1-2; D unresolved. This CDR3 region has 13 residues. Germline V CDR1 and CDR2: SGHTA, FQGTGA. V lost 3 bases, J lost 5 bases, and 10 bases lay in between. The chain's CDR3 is CASSLASGYGYTF. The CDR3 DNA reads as TGTGCCAGCAGCTTGGCGTCGGGGTATGGCTACACCTTC.

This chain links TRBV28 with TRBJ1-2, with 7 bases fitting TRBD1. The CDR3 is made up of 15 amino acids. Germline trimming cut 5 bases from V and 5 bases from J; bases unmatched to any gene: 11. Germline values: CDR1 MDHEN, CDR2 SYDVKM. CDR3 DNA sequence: TGTGCCAGCAGTGGAGGGGACAGTGCCTTATATGGCTACACCTTC. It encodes CASSGGDSALYGYTF.

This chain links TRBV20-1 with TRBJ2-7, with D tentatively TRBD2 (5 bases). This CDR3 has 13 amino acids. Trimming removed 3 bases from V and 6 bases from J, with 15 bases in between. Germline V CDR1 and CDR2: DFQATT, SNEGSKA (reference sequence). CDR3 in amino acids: CSASTSIPSEQYF. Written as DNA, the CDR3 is TGCAGTGCTAGTACTAGTATCCCCTCCGAGCAGTACTTC.

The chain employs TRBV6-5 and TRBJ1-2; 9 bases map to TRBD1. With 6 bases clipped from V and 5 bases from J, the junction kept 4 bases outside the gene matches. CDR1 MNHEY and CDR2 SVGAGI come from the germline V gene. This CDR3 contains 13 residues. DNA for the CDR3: TGTGCCAGCAGAGCCGGGACAGGGTATGGCTACACCTTC. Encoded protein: CASRAGTGYGYTF.

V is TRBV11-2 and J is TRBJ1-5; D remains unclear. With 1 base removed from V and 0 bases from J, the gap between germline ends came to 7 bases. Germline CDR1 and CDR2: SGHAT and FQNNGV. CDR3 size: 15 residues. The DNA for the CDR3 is TGTGCCAGCAGCTTAGTACGGGGTAGCAATCAGCCCCAGCATTTT. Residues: CASSLVRGSNQPQHF.

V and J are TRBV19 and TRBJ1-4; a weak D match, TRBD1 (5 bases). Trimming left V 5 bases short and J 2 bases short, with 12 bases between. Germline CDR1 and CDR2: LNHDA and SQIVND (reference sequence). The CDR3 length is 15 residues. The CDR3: CASSSQGATNEKLFF. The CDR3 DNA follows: TGTGCCAGTAGTTCCCAAGGGGCGACTAATGAAAAACTGTTTTTT.

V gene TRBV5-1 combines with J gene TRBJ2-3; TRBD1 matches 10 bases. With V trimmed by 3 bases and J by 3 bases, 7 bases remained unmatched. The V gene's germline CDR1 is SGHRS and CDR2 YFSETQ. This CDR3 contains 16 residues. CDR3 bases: TGCGCCAGCAGCTCGACAGGGGGCGTGAGGACAGATACGCAGTATTTT. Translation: CASSSTGGVRTDTQYF.

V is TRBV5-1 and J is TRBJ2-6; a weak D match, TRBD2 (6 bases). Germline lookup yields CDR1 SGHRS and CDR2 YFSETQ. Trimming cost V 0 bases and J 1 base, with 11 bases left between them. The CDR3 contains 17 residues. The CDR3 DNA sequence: TGCGCCAGCAGCTTGGCGGTCGGGGGATCTGGGGCCAACGTCCTGACTTTC. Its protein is CASSLAVGGSGANVLTF. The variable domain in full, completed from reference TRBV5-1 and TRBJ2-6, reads KAGVTQTPRYLIKTRGQQVTLSCSPISGHRSVSWYQQTPGQGLQFLFEYFSETQRNKGNFPGRFSGRQFSNSRSEMNVSTLELGDSALYLCASSLAVGGSGANVLTFGAGSRLTVL.

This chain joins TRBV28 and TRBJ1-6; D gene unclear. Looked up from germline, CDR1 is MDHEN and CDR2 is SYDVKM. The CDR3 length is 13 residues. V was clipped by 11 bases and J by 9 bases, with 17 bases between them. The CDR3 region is CAARRVVGSPLHF. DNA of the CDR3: TGTGCCGCTAGGCGGGTTGTAGGTTCACCCCTCCACTTT.

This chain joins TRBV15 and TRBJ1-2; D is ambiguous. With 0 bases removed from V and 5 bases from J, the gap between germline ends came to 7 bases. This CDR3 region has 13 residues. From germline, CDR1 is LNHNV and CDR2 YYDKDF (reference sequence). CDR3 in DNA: TGTGCCACCAGCAGAGATCGGGAATATGGCTACACCTTC. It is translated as CATSRDREYGYTF.

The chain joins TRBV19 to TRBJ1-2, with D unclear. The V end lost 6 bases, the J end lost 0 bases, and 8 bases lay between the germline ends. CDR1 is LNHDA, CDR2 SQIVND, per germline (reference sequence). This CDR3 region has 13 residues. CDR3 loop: CASSFGANYGYTF. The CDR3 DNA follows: TGTGCCAGTAGCTTTGGAGCTAACTATGGCTACACCTTC. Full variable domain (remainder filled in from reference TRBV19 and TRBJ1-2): DGGITQSPKYLFRKEGQNVTLSCEQNLNHDAMYWYRQDPGQGLRLIYYSQIVNDFQKGDIAEGYSVSREKKESFPLTVTSAQKNPTAFYLCASSFGANYGYTFGSGTRLTVV.